Listed below are T cell receptor beta chains from one sample, sequenced in a study of T cell responses to AZD1222 COVID-19 vaccine. The protocol was immunoSEQ multiplex PCR, while the TCRdb copy is restricted to in-frame clones and leaves out a portion. The table lists more than 100,000 clones, around 93% of them singletons. This material consisted of peripheral blood, taken 28 days after the second AZD1222 dose. These receptors were collected from an adult who received the AZD1222 COVID-19 vaccine. CDR3s include the opening cysteine and the closing phenylalanine or tryptophan. The D gene is left open where the match is weak. Rows may omit the clone size; those that give it use once, few, many or a size class.

V gene	D gene	clone size	J gene	CDR3 DNA	CDR3 protein
TRBV5-1	-	-	TRBJ1-1	TGCGCCAGCAGAACGGGCCAGACTGAAGCTTTCTTT	CASRTGQTEAFF
TRBV3-1/TRBV3-2	-	once	TRBJ1-4	TGTGCCAGCAGCCAAAGGGGTGGGGGCGCCACAACTAATGAAAAACTGTTTTTT	CASSQRGGGATTNEKLFF
TRBV19	-	once	TRBJ2-2	TGTGCCAGTAGTATAGGGGTAGCTGCCGGGGAGCTGTTTTTT	CASSIGVAAGELFF
TRBV7-2	-	-	TRBJ1-1	TGTGCCAGCAGCTTAGTCGCCATTCAGTTCGCTGAAGCTTTCTTT	CASSLVAIQFAEAFF
TRBV5-1	TRBD1	-	TRBJ1-1	TGCGCCAGCAGCCTGTCATCCGGACAGGGGGGCACTGAAGCTTTCTTT	CASSLSSGQGGTEAFF
TRBV9	-	-	TRBJ2-1	TGTGCCAGCAGCGTTAGTGGACTGAGCTCCTACAATGAGCAGTTCTTC	CASSVSGLSSYNEQFF
TRBV5-1	-	-	TRBJ1-2	TGCGCCAGCAGCACGACAGTCCTGGGGAGCTACACCTTC	CASSTTVLGSYTF
TRBV5-1	TRBD2	-	TRBJ2-1	TGCGCCAGCAGCTTGGTCAGCGGGAGCTCCTACAATGAGCAGTTCTTC	CASSLVSGSSYNEQFF
TRBV27	-	few	TRBJ2-7	TGTGCCAGCAGACGGCCCGGGACCACCTACGAGCAGTACTTC	CASRRPGTTYEQYF
TRBV28	-	-	TRBJ1-4	TGTGCCAGCAGTTCACCCAGGGGCGCAGCTAATGAAAAACTGTTTTTT	CASSSPRGAANEKLFF
TRBV9	-	-	TRBJ1-1	TGTGCCAGCAGCCCCCCGGGGGGCACTGAAGCTTTCTTT	CASSPPGGTEAFF
TRBV15	-	once	TRBJ2-1	TGTGCCACCAGCAGAGCGGGGGAGTTAAAAGGGCTCTCCTACAATGAGCAGTTCTTC	CATSRAGELKGLSYNEQFF
TRBV28	TRBD1	-	TRBJ1-1	TGTGCCAGCAGTCCGGACAGGGGATCTGAAGCTTTCTTT	CASSPDRGSEAFF
TRBV3-1/TRBV3-2	TRBD1	-	TRBJ1-2	TGTGCCAGCAGCCAAGTGAACAGGGGCGCAGCTAACTATGGCTACACCTTC	CASSQVNRGAANYGYTF
TRBV28	TRBD1	-	TRBJ2-3	TGTGCCAGCAGTTTAAGGGTAGGACAGGGCACAGATACGCAGTATTTT	CASSLRVGQGTDTQYF
TRBV11-2	-	-	TRBJ1-3	TGTGCCAGCAGCTTAGTCCCCGGGCAGGACCGCTCTGGAAACACCATATATTTT	CASSLVPGQDRSGNTIYF
TRBV7-8	TRBD1	-	TRBJ1-5	TGTGCCAGCAGCCCCGGGGCCGGGACAGGACCCAATCAGCCCCAGCATTTT	CASSPGAGTGPNQPQHF
TRBV4-1	-	-	TRBJ1-1	TGCGCCAGCAGCCAAAATCTATGGAACACTGAAGCTTTCTTT	CASSQNLWNTEAFF
TRBV11-3	-	once	TRBJ2-1	TGTGCCAGCAGCGCCGGCTACAATGAGCAGTTCTTC	CASSAGYNEQFF
TRBV28	TRBD1	-	TRBJ2-7	TGTGCCAGCAGCCTCCAGGGGGACGAGCAGTACTTC	CASSLQGDEQYF
TRBV19	TRBD2	-	TRBJ2-2	TGTGCCAGTAGCCCGGGACTAGTGATGGAAGCAAACACCGGGGAGCTGTTTTTT	CASSPGLVMEANTGELFF
TRBV28	-	-	TRBJ1-5	TGTGCCACCACCTGGGACGGTAATCAGCCCCAGCATTTT	CATTWDGNQPQHF
TRBV27	-	-	TRBJ1-3	TGTGCCAGCATCCCCTCCCCGCCGGACACCATATATTTT	CASIPSPPDTIYF
TRBV6-2/TRBV6-3	-	-	TRBJ2-7	TGTGCCAGCAGTTACAATGGGTTGGACGAGCAGTACTTC	CASSYNGLDEQYF
TRBV7-2	-	-	TRBJ1-1	TGTGCCAGCAGCCTCCTGAACACTGAAGCTTTCTTT	CASSLLNTEAFF
TRBV29-1	-	-	TRBJ1-2	TGCAGCGTTGAAGGGGAGGTGGGGAGATCAAGCTATGGCTACACCTTC	CSVEGEVGRSSYGYTF
TRBV2	TRBD1	-	TRBJ2-2	TGTGCCAGCAGTGAGGACAGGGTTGCCACCGGGGAGCTGTTTTTT	CASSEDRVATGELFF
TRBV7-9	-	once	TRBJ1-2	TGTGCCAGCAGCTTAGATGGTAACTATGGCTACACCTTC	CASSLDGNYGYTF
TRBV18	-	-	TRBJ2-5	TGTGCCAGCTCACCACTCGACAGAGAGACGTCCCAGTACTTC	CASSPLDRETSQYF
TRBV2	-	-	TRBJ1-3	TGTGCCAGCAGTTCCGCCCTGGGAAACACCATATATTTT	CASSSALGNTIYF
TRBV29-1	-	-	TRBJ2-7	TGCAGCGTTGAGAAGGCTAGTGGTTCCTACGAGCAGTACTTC	CSVEKASGSYEQYF
TRBV23-1	-	-	TRBJ1-1	TGCGCCAGCTCCCAGGGTTCGGACACTGAAGCTTTCTTT	CASSQGSDTEAFF
TRBV13	TRBD2	-	TRBJ2-5	TGTGCCAGCAGCTTCGGGACTAGCGGGAGGCGGCTTGGGGAGACCCAGTACTTC	CASSFGTSGRRLGETQYF
TRBV2	TRBD1	-	TRBJ1-1	TGTGCCAGCAGTGTAGACAGGGGCCGTGAAGCTTTCTTT	CASSVDRGREAFF
TRBV20-1	TRBD2	-	TRBJ2-3	TGCAGTGCTAGTGCCGGACTAGCGGGGGGGTTCACAGATACGCAGTATTTT	CSASAGLAGGFTDTQYF
TRBV7-2	-	-	TRBJ1-6	TGTGCCAGCAGTCCCTCCTATGGCCATTCACCCCTCCACTTT	CASSPSYGHSPLHF
TRBV7-2	-	-	TRBJ1-2	TGTGCCAGCAGCTTAGTTGAAGTTATCAACTATGGCTACACCTTC	CASSLVEVINYGYTF
TRBV7-9	-	once	TRBJ1-6	TGTGCCAGCAGCTCTACAGGGAGTTCACCCCTCCACTTT	CASSSTGSSPLHF
TRBV29-1	TRBD1	-	TRBJ2-2	TGCAGCGCCGGAGGACAGGGGAGTTACACCGGGGAGCTGTTTTTT	CSAGGQGSYTGELFF
TRBV18	-	-	TRBJ1-6	TGTGCCAGCTCCGAACACGTCCAGGGAAATTCACCCCTCCACTTT	CASSEHVQGNSPLHF
TRBV19	-	-	TRBJ1-5	TGTGCCAGTAGTATTGTTCGGCACAGCACATTACAGCATTTT	CASSIVRHSTLQHF
TRBV18	-	once	TRBJ2-7	TGTGCCAGCTCACCACGGCAAGGGGCCTACGAGCAGTACTTC	CASSPRQGAYEQYF
TRBV27	-	-	TRBJ1-2	TGTGCCAGCAGCCTATCCCACGCAAAACAGGACCTACTCTATGGCTACACCTTC	CASSLSHAKQDLLYGYTF
TRBV11-1	-	-	TRBJ1-5	TGTGCCAGCAGCTTTGGGACGGGGACGGATCAGCCCCAGCATTTT	CASSFGTGTDQPQHF
TRBV7-2	-	once	TRBJ2-1	TGTGCCAGCAGCTCGTATCAAGGTGAGCAGTTCTTC	CASSSYQGEQFF